The 14 T cell receptor beta chains listed next were all sequenced from one sample in a study of blood T cell repertoires in COVID-19 (dated by TCRdb to about 2020). The method behind the library was the immunoSEQ multiplex PCR assay. In TCRdb, the immuneACCESS table is reduced to in-frame sequences with V and J assigned. These tables do not hold every clone; where another copy was compared, an unresolved V gene accounts for under half, and the others remain unexplained. For this sample there are tens of thousands of clones; around 87% appear just once. Jointly, the top ten make up roughly 15% of the sample. Source material: peripheral blood. The receptors come from a human donor in a cohort sampled during active COVID-19.

The DNA for the CDR3 is TGTGCCAGCGGGACTAGGGGGGGCACAGATACGCAGTATTTT. The encoded protein is CASGTRGGTDTQYF. The chain combines TRBV7-9 with TRBJ2-3, with 8 bases aligning to TRBD2. Germline CDR1 reads SEHNR; CDR2 reads FQNEAQ (reference sequence). This CDR3 is 14 amino acids long. Unmatched junction bases numbered 5, after V lost 8 bases and J lost 1 base.

The V call is TRBV29-1, the J call TRBJ2-1; 10 nucleotides align to TRBD2. Germline values: CDR1 SQVTM, CDR2 ANQGSEA. V shed 6 bases and J 3 bases; nucleotides not matched to a gene: 8. CDR3 length: 15 amino acids. CDR3 sequence reads: CSVGLGTSVYNEQFF. In nucleotides, the CDR3 is TGCAGCGTGGGGTTAGGGACTAGCGTCTACAATGAGCAGTTCTTC.

The table lists this clone with a few counts. This chain links TRBV19 with TRBJ1-5; 7 nucleotides match TRBD1. Unmatched junction bases numbered 5, after V lost 6 bases and J lost 0 bases. This CDR3 region has 15 residues. Germline CDR1 and CDR2: LNHDA and SQIVND (reference sequence). The CDR3, as DNA: TGTGCCAGTAGGAGACAGGGTAATAGCAATCAGCCCCAGCATTTT. Translated, it gives CASRRQGNSNQPQHF.

V gene TRBV11-2 combines with J gene TRBJ2-2, with D perhaps matching TRBD1 (5 bases). The CDR3 contains 16 residues. CDR1 SGHAT and CDR2 FQNNGV come from the germline V gene. The germline V and J ends were trimmed by 2 bases and 10 bases, with 20 bases remaining between them. The CDR3 loop reads CASSLWGSTVIEELFF. The CDR3 DNA sequence: TGTGCCAGCAGCTTATGGGGCAGTACCGTGATCGAGGAGCTGTTTTTT.

This chain uses TRBV7-6 with TRBJ2-3, with 12 nucleotides matching TRBD1. Germline CDR1 is SGHVS and CDR2 is FNYEAQ. There are 17 residues in the CDR3. Unmatched junction bases numbered 8, after V lost 5 bases and J lost 2 bases. In DNA form, the CDR3 reads TGTGCCAGCAGCCGTCCCGGGACAGGGGGCCCCACAGATACGCAGTATTTT. As protein: CASSRPGTGGPTDTQYF.

This chain joins TRBV13 and TRBJ2-7, with D perhaps matching TRBD2 (6 bases). The germline V gene encodes CDR1 PRHDT and CDR2 FYEKMQ (reference sequence). V was clipped by 4 bases and J by 2 bases, with 9 bases between them. This CDR3 comprises 13 residues. The CDR3 protein is CASSSRLAYEQYF. The CDR3 coding sequence is TGTGCCAGCAGCTCCCGACTAGCCTACGAGCAGTACTTC.

This sequence joins TRBV5-1 and TRBJ2-7, with TRBD2 matching over 9 bases. This CDR3 has 16 amino acids. J was trimmed by 5 bases and V by 4 bases; bases with no gene match: 13. CDR1 and CDR2 (germline): SGHRS, YFSETQ. The CDR3 DNA reads as TGCGCCAGCAGCACCGCTCCGGGACTAGCTACCAACGAGCAGTACTTC. It translates to CASSTAPGLATNEQYF.

The chain uses TRBV18 and TRBJ1-1; D is possibly TRBD1 (6 bases). Trimming took 6 bases from V and 0 from J, leaving 11 bases between them. Germline CDR1 and CDR2: KGHSH and LQKENI. The CDR3 consists of 14 residues. The CDR3 protein is CASSPRGLNTEAFF. Written as DNA, the CDR3 is TGTGCCAGCTCCCCCAGGGGTCTGAACACTGAAGCTTTCTTT.

As to this clone: The same CDR3 can be traced to other DNA sequences in this sample. This chain links TRBV9 with TRBJ2-7; 11 bases map to TRBD1. The CDR3 has 14 amino acids. The trim removed 2 bases at V and 2 bases at J, leaving 0 bases unmatched. Germline CDR1 SGDLS, CDR2 YYNGEE. In DNA form, the CDR3 reads TGTGCCAGCAGCGTGGGACAGGGGGCCTACGAGCAGTACTTC. Amino acid sequence: CASSVGQGAYEQYF.

This clone was seen only a few times. This chain links TRBV27 with TRBJ1-5, with 7 bases matching TRBD1. The CDR3 consists of 14 residues. The V segment lost 6 bases and the J segment 4 bases; nucleotides outside the gene matches: 6. Germline values: CDR1 MNHEY, CDR2 SMNVEV (reference sequence). CDR3 sequence reads: CASRTGTRNQPQHF. The CDR3 region has the DNA TGTGCCAGCAGGACAGGGACTCGTAATCAGCCCCAGCATTTT.

This chain joins TRBV6-5 and TRBJ1-2; D is possibly TRBD1 (5 bases). The germline gives CDR1 MNHEY, CDR2 SVGAGI. The CDR3 is made up of 15 amino acids. The V end was cut by 0 bases, the J end by 7 bases, with 15 bases between. CDR3 bases: TGTGCCAGCAGTTACTCGGGGGGTTTTCATTCTGGCTACACCTTC. It translates to CASSYSGGFHSGYTF.

The V call is TRBV30, the J call TRBJ2-7; possible D gene TRBD2, 5 bases. The CDR3 has 12 amino acids. Germline CDR1 reads GTSNPN; CDR2 reads SVGIG (reference sequence). V was clipped by 7 bases and J by 2 bases, with 12 bases between them. CDR3: CASHGNAYEQYF. CDR3 nucleotides: TGTGCCTCCCACGGGAACGCCTACGAGCAGTACTTC.

The rearrangement uses TRBV6-1 and TRBJ1-6; 12 bases line up with TRBD1. The CDR3 extends over 15 amino acids. CDR1 and CDR2 from the germline V gene are MNHNS and SASEGT. V lost 2 bases to trimming and J lost 9 bases; unmatched junction nucleotides: 2. As DNA, the CDR3 is TGTGCCAGCAGTGAACCGGGACAGGGGGCTTCACCCCTCCACTTT. It yields the protein CASSEPGQGASPLHF.

The J gene is TRBJ2-7, the V gene TRBV10-2; 8 positions agree with TRBD2. Germline V gene sequence: CDR1 WSHSY, CDR2 SAAADI. V shed 2 bases, J shed 4 bases, and the junction held 4 bases outside the gene matches. CDR3 size: 14 residues. CDR3 sequence reads: CASSEREGLYEQYF. The CDR3 nucleotides read TGCGCCAGCAGTGAGCGGGAGGGCCTGTACGAGCAGTACTTC.